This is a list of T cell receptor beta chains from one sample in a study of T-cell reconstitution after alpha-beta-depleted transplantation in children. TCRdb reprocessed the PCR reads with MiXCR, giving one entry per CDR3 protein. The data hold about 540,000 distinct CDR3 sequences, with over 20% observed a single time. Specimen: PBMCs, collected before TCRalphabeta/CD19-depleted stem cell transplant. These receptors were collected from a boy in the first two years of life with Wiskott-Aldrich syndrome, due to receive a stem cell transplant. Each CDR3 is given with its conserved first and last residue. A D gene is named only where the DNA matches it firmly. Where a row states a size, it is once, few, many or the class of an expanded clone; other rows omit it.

CDR3 DNA: TGTGCCAGCAGCTTAGAGCGGGGGACGTTGAACACTGAAGCTTTCTTT
CDR3 protein: CASSLERGTLNTEAFF
D gene: .
J gene: TRBJ1-1
clone size: .
V gene: TRBV7-9

CDR3 DNA: TGCGCCAGCAAGGCCAGGGACATCTACAATGAGCAGTTCTTC
CDR3 protein: CASKARDIYNEQFF
D gene: .
J gene: TRBJ2-1
clone size: .
V gene: TRBV5-1

CDR3 DNA: TGTGCCTCTCGGACAGATTTTATCACTGAAGCTTTCTTT
CDR3 protein: CASRTDFITEAFF
D gene: .
J gene: TRBJ1-1
clone size: .
V gene: TRBV16

CDR3 DNA: TGTGCCAGCAGTTTGTTGCCGGGAGCGGACACCGGGGAGCTGTTTTTT
CDR3 protein: CASSLLPGADTGELFF
D gene: .
J gene: TRBJ2-2
clone size: .
V gene: TRBV12-3/TRBV12-4

CDR3 DNA: TGCGCCAGCAGCGCAACGGAGACTAGCACAGATACGCAGTATTTT
CDR3 protein: CASSATETSTDTQYF
D gene: .
J gene: TRBJ2-3
clone size: few
V gene: TRBV5-1

CDR3 DNA: TGTGCCACCAGTGGTCCGGGACTACAAGAGACCCAGTACTTC
CDR3 protein: CATSGPGLQETQYF
D gene: TRBD2
J gene: TRBJ2-5
clone size: .
V gene: TRBV24-1

CDR3 DNA: TGCGCCAGCAGCGCTTACCAGGGGTCTAGGTCCTACGAGCAGTACTTC
CDR3 protein: CASSAYQGSRSYEQYF
D gene: .
J gene: TRBJ2-7
clone size: .
V gene: TRBV5-1

CDR3 DNA: TGCGCCAGCAGTCGTCCCGAGGGACAGGGGGTTAATGAGCAGTTCTTC
CDR3 protein: CASSRPEGQGVNEQFF
D gene: TRBD1
J gene: TRBJ2-1
clone size: few
V gene: TRBV5-1

CDR3 DNA: TGTGCCAGCAGCGCCACATATGGAGAGCAGTACTTC
CDR3 protein: CASSATYGEQYF
D gene: .
J gene: TRBJ2-7
clone size: few
V gene: TRBV3-1

CDR3 DNA: TGTGCCATCGGGGGCTACAATGAGCAGTTCTTC
CDR3 protein: CAIGGYNEQFF
D gene: .
J gene: TRBJ2-1
clone size: few
V gene: TRBV10-3

CDR3 DNA: TGCGCCAGCAGCTTTCTAGCCTGGACAGATACGCAGTATTTT
CDR3 protein: CASSFLAWTDTQYF
D gene: .
J gene: TRBJ2-3
clone size: .
V gene: TRBV5-1

CDR3 DNA: TGCAGTGCTAGAGGTCGAGGGCCTACCTACGAGCAGTACTTC
CDR3 protein: CSARGRGPTYEQYF
D gene: .
J gene: TRBJ2-7
clone size: few
V gene: TRBV20-1

CDR3 DNA: TGCGCCAGCAGCTTGGGAGATTCCTACACAGATACGCAGTATTTT
CDR3 protein: CASSLGDSYTDTQYF
D gene: .
J gene: TRBJ2-3
clone size: few
V gene: TRBV5-1

CDR3 DNA: TGCAGCGTTGAAGGGACAGGGGTCGAGCAGTTCTTC
CDR3 protein: CSVEGTGVEQFF
D gene: TRBD1
J gene: TRBJ2-1
clone size: .
V gene: TRBV29-1

CDR3 DNA: TGCGCCAGCAGCTTGGACAACCCAGGACACAATGAGCAGTTCTTC
CDR3 protein: CASSLDNPGHNEQFF
D gene: .
J gene: TRBJ2-1
clone size: few
V gene: TRBV5-1